This TCR beta chain was captured in a study of T cells in Graves' hyperthyroidism and ophthalmopathy. Trimming cost V 5 bases and J 6 bases, with 10 bases left between them. The germline V gene encodes CDR1 WNHNN and CDR2 SYGVQD (reference sequence). CDR3 length: 13 residues. This clonotype was detected only a few times. Researchers took RNA transcripts and amplified the TCR beta CDR3 regions from them. In the first-round RT-PCR of the TCR CDR3, the HTBI primer set was used. TCRdb fed the multiplex PCR reads into MiXCR, producing one record per CDR3 protein. The table has some 350,000 distinct CDR3 sequences, roughly 15% seen once.

The V gene is TRBV10-1, the J gene TRBJ2-2; TRBD2 is a possible D gene (5 bases). This sequence was found in a woman aged 55-70 years with Graves' ophthalmopathy. What was sequenced was blood. The CDR3 region is CASSRTEAGELFF. Written as DNA, the CDR3 is TGCGCCAGCAGTAGGACTGAGGCCGGGGAGCTGTTTTTT.